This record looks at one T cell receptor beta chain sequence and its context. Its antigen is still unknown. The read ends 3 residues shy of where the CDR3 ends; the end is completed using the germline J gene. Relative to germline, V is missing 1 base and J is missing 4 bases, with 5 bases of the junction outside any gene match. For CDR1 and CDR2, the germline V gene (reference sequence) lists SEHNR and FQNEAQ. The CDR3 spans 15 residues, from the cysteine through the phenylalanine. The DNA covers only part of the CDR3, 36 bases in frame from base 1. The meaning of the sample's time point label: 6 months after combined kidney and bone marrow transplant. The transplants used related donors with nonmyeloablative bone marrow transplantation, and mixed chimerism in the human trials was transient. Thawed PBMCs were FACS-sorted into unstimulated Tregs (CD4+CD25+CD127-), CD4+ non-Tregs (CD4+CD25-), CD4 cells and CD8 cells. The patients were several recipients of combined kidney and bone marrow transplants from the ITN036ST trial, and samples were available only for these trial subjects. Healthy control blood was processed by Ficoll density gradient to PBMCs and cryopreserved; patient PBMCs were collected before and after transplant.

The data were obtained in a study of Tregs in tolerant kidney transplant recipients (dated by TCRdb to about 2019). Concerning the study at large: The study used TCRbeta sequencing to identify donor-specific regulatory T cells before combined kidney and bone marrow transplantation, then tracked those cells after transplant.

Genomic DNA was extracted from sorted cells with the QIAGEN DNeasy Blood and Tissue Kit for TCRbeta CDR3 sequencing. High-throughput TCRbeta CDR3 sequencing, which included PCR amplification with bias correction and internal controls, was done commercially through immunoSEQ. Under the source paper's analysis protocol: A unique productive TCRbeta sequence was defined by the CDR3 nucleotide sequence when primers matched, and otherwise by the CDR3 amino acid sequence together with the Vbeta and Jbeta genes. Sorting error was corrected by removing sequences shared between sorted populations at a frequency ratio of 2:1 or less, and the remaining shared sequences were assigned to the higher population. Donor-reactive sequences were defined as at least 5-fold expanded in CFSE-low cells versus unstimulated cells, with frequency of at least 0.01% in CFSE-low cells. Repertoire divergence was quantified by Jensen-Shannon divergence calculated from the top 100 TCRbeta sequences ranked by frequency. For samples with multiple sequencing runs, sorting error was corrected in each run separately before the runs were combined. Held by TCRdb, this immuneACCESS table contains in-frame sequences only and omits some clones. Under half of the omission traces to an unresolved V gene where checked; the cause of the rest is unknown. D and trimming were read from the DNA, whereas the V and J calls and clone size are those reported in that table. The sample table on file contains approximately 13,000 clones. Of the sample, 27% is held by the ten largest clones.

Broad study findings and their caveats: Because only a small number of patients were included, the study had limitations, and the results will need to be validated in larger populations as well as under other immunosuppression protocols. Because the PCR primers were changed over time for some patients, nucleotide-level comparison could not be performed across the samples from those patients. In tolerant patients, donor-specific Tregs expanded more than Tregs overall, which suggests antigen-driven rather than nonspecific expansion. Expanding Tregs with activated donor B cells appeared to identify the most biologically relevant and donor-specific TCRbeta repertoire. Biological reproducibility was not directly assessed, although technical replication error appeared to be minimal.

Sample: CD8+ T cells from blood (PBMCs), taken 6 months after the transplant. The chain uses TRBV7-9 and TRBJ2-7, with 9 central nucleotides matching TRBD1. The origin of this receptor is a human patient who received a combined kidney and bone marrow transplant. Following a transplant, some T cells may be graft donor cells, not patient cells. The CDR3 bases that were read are TGTGCCAGCAGCTTAGGGAGACAGGGGGGATACGAG. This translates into CASSLGRQGGYE. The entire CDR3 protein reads CASSLGRQGGYEQYF. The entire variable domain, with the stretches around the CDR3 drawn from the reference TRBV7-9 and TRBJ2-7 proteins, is DTGVSQNPRHKITKRGQNVTFRCDPISEHNRLYWYRQTLGQGPEFLTYFQNEAQLEKSRLLSDRFSAERPKGSFSTLEIQRTEQGDSAMYLCASSLGRQGGYEQYFGPGTRLTVT.